This is a list of T cell receptor beta chains from one sample in a study of T cell responses to AZD1222 COVID-19 vaccine. Data came from immunoSEQ multiplex PCR; TCRdb stores just in-frame clones and leaves some out. The sample consists of tens of thousands of clones, about 85% of them appearing once. Source: peripheral blood, taken on day 0 of AZD1222 vaccination. These receptor sequences come from an adult in good health. Each CDR3 is given with its conserved first and last residue. The D gene is left open where the match is weak. Rows give clone size only sometimes, using once, few, many, or a class for an expanded clone.

J: TRBJ1-5
D: .
V: TRBV14
size: .
CDR3: CASSGGGVLSNQPQHF
DNA: TGTGCCAGCAGCGGAGGCGGGGTCTTAAGCAATCAGCCCCAGCATTTT

J: TRBJ1-6
D: TRBD1
V: TRBV12-5
size: .
CDR3: CASGLGTTGGNSPLHF
DNA: TGTGCTAGTGGTTTGGGGACGACAGGGGGTAATTCACCCCTCCACTTT

J: TRBJ1-2
D: .
V: TRBV3-1/TRBV3-2
size: once
CDR3: CASSLGRAGGYTF
DNA: TGTGCCAGCAGCCTCGGGAGGGCGGGTGGCTACACCTTC

J: TRBJ1-1
D: .
V: TRBV30
size: .
CDR3: CAWSVLVQGRTEAFF
DNA: TGTGCCTGGAGTGTGTTGGTCCAGGGGAGAACTGAAGCTTTCTTT

J: TRBJ1-2
D: .
V: TRBV5-6
size: .
CDR3: CASSLGGYSEGYTF
DNA: TGTGCCAGCAGCTTGGGAGGTTACTCCGAAGGCTACACCTTC

J: TRBJ2-7
D: .
V: TRBV27
size: .
CDR3: CASSLSQVTYEQYF
DNA: TGTGCCAGCAGTTTATCCCAGGTTACCTACGAGCAGTACTTC

J: TRBJ2-1
D: .
V: TRBV29-1
size: .
CDR3: CSVVEDPASYNEQFF
DNA: TGCAGCGTTGTAGAGGACCCAGCTTCTTACAATGAGCAGTTCTTC

J: TRBJ2-5
D: TRBD2
V: TRBV9
size: .
CDR3: CASSESSGGQETQYF
DNA: TGTGCCAGCAGCGAGTCTAGCGGGGGACAGGAGACCCAGTACTTC

J: TRBJ2-1
D: TRBD2
V: TRBV5-1
size: .
CDR3: CASSLVRGGYNEQFF
DNA: TGCGCCAGCAGCTTGGTTCGCGGGGGGTACAATGAGCAGTTCTTC

J: TRBJ1-1
D: .
V: TRBV11-2
size: .
CDR3: CASSLMNAGTMPFF
DNA: TGTGCCAGCAGCTTAATGAATGCAGGCACTATGCCTTTCTTT

J: TRBJ2-7
D: TRBD1
V: TRBV3-1/TRBV3-2
size: .
CDR3: CASSRSPGQSYEQYF
DNA: TGTGCCAGCAGCAGATCCCCGGGACAGTCCTACGAGCAGTACTTC

J: TRBJ2-6
D: TRBD1
V: TRBV5-1
size: .
CDR3: CASSLTPLKGQGSAGANVLTF
DNA: TGCGCCAGCAGCCTCACTCCGCTTAAGGGACAGGGGAGCGCTGGGGCCAACGTCCTGACTTTC

J: TRBJ2-7
D: TRBD1
V: TRBV6-1
size: .
CDR3: CASSEAYGTGDF
DNA: TGTGCCAGCAGTGAAGCTTACGGGACAGGGGACTTC

J: TRBJ1-2
D: TRBD1
V: TRBV28
size: .
CDR3: CASRVPGTGEYGYTF
DNA: TGTGCCAGCAGGGTACCCGGGACAGGGGAATATGGCTACACCTTC

J: TRBJ2-7
D: .
V: TRBV7-7
size: .
CDR3: CASSISKASGEQYF
DNA: TGTGCTAGCAGCATCTCCAAGGCTTCGGGCGAGCAGTACTTC

J: TRBJ2-7
D: .
V: TRBV11-3
size: .
CDR3: CASSLVSWSDEQYF
DNA: TGTGCCAGCAGCTTAGTGTCATGGAGCGACGAGCAGTACTTC

J: TRBJ1-3
D: .
V: TRBV13
size: .
CDR3: CASSLVGEAGNTIYF
DNA: TGTGCCAGCAGCTTAGTCGGCGAAGCTGGAAACACCATATATTTT

J: TRBJ1-2
D: .
V: TRBV5-4
size: .
CDR3: CASSLASSNYGYTF
DNA: TGTGCCAGCAGCTTGGCCAGCAGCAACTATGGCTACACCTTC

J: TRBJ1-2
D: .
V: TRBV5-1
size: .
CDR3: CASIGDNYGYTF
DNA: TGCGCCAGCATCGGGGATAACTATGGCTACACCTTC

J: TRBJ1-2
D: .
V: TRBV6-1
size: .
CDR3: CASSEAKGYGYTF
DNA: TGTGCCAGCAGTGAAGCAAAGGGATATGGCTACACCTTC

J: TRBJ1-1
D: .
V: TRBV16
size: .
CDR3: CASSQVSSGTEAFF
DNA: TGTGCCAGCAGCCAAGTCAGTTCAGGGACTGAAGCTTTCTTT

J: TRBJ1-2
D: TRBD1
V: TRBV6-5
size: .
CDR3: CASRAGGRVYGYTF
DNA: TGTGCCAGCAGAGCAGGGGGCAGGGTCTATGGCTACACCTTC

J: TRBJ2-1
D: TRBD2
V: TRBV6-6
size: .
CDR3: CASSRLAGGFSYNEQFF
DNA: TGTGCCAGCAGTCGACTAGCGGGGGGGTTCTCCTACAATGAGCAGTTCTTC

J: TRBJ2-5
D: TRBD2
V: TRBV2
size: .
CDR3: CASKNLAGDQETQYF
DNA: TGTGCCAGCAAAAACCTAGCGGGGGACCAAGAGACCCAGTACTTC